Listed below are T cell receptor beta chains from one sample, sequenced in a study of T cell changes during pregnancy in multiple sclerosis. This table comes from immunoSEQ multiplex PCR, and its TCRdb copy is limited to in-frame clones, with some not included. In the table there are 45,000 to 55,000 clones, 85% to 90% of which are singletons. The specimen comprised peripheral blood, sampled in the first trimester of pregnancy. Receptors were obtained from a female donor in good health, enrolled as a control in a pregnancy study. CDR3s include the opening cysteine and the closing phenylalanine or tryptophan. Each record gives: D gene, J gene, CDR3 length, clone size, V gene, CDR3 protein, CDR3 DNA. The D gene is left open where the match is weak. Part of the rows lack a size; the others show once, few, many or a class for expanded clones.

D: TRBD2
J: TRBJ2-2
length: 15
size: .
V: TRBV11-1
CDR3: CASSPRASGSWELFF
DNA: TGTGCCAGCAGCCCCCGGGCTAGCGGGAGTTGGGAGCTGTTTTTT

D: TRBD1
J: TRBJ1-5
length: 15
size: few
V: TRBV28
CDR3: CASSDGQGSNQPQHF
DNA: TGTGCCAGCAGTGACGGACAGGGGAGCAATCAGCCCCAGCATTTT

D: .
J: TRBJ2-1
length: 11
size: .
V: TRBV5-1
CDR3: CASSINNEQFF
DNA: TGCGCCAGCAGCATTAACAATGAGCAGTTCTTC

D: .
J: TRBJ2-3
length: 15
size: .
V: TRBV7-2
CDR3: CASSLVGSLTDTQYF
DNA: TGTGCCAGCAGCTTAGTTGGGAGTCTAACAGATACGCAGTATTTT

D: TRBD2
J: TRBJ2-3
length: 16
size: .
V: TRBV14
CDR3: CASSQDPGLGSNTQYF
DNA: TGTGCCAGCAGCCAAGATCCCGGACTAGGCTCGAATACGCAGTATTTT

D: TRBD1
J: TRBJ1-5
length: 15
size: .
V: TRBV23-1
CDR3: CASSQSGTGLEPQHF
DNA: TGCGCCAGCAGTCAATCAGGGACAGGCCTGGAGCCCCAGCATTTT

D: TRBD1
J: TRBJ2-2
length: 15
size: .
V: TRBV5-1
CDR3: CASGLQGAGSGELFF
DNA: TGCGCCAGCGGACTACAGGGGGCAGGTTCCGGGGAGCTGTTTTTT

D: .
J: TRBJ2-7
length: 14
size: few
V: TRBV2
CDR3: CASREDSYSYEQYF
DNA: TGTGCCAGCAGAGAGGACTCGTATAGCTACGAGCAGTACTTC

D: TRBD1
J: TRBJ2-5
length: 12
size: .
V: TRBV30
CDR3: CASGTGGRTQYF
DNA: TGTGCGAGTGGGACAGGGGGCCGGACCCAGTACTTC

D: TRBD1
J: TRBJ2-5
length: 14
size: once
V: TRBV29-1
CDR3: CSGRQGNPQETQYF
DNA: TGCAGCGGACGACAGGGGAACCCTCAAGAGACCCAGTACTTC

D: .
J: TRBJ2-7
length: 13
size: .
V: TRBV6-5
CDR3: CASTQGGSREQYF
DNA: TGTGCCAGCACCCAAGGCGGTTCCCGGGAGCAGTACTTC

D: TRBD2
J: TRBJ2-3
length: 18
size: .
V: TRBV11-2
CDR3: CASSLVGLAATSTDTQYF
DNA: TGTGCCAGCAGCTTAGTAGGCCTAGCGGCCACTAGCACAGATACGCAGTATTTT

D: .
J: TRBJ2-1
length: 14
size: once
V: TRBV9
CDR3: CASSPGPSYNEQFF
DNA: TGTGCCAGCAGCCCTGGGCCTTCCTACAATGAGCAGTTCTTC

D: .
J: TRBJ2-5
length: 14
size: .
V: TRBV6-1
CDR3: CASSGRVQGETQYF
DNA: TGTGCCAGCAGCGGCAGGGTCCAGGGAGAGACCCAGTACTTC

D: .
J: TRBJ2-7
length: 16
size: .
V: TRBV4-3
CDR3: CASSQDITGRTYEQYF
DNA: TGCGCCAGCAGCCAAGATATAACAGGACGTACCTACGAGCAGTACTTC

D: .
J: TRBJ1-2
length: 12
size: .
V: TRBV7-2
CDR3: CASSRQNYGYTF
DNA: TGTGCCAGCAGCCGACAGAATTATGGCTACACCTTC

D: TRBD1
J: TRBJ1-4
length: 16
size: .
V: TRBV6-1
CDR3: CASSEGAGQGDEKLFF
DNA: TGTGCCAGCAGTGAAGGGGCGGGACAGGGAGATGAAAAACTGTTTTTT

D: TRBD1
J: TRBJ1-6
length: 16
size: few
V: TRBV7-9
CDR3: CASTLGVGQGDSPLHF
DNA: TGTGCCAGCACCCTAGGGGTTGGACAGGGGGATTCACCCCTCCACTTT

D: .
J: TRBJ2-5
length: 12
size: few
V: TRBV2
CDR3: CASRLYGETQYF
DNA: TGTGCCAGCAGATTATACGGGGAGACCCAGTACTTC

D: TRBD2
J: TRBJ2-4
length: 18
size: .
V: TRBV28
CDR3: CASSLYPPGTSGGNIQYF
DNA: TGTGCCAGCAGTTTATACCCCCCAGGGACTAGCGGGGGAAACATTCAGTACTTC

D: .
J: TRBJ1-2
length: 11
size: .
V: TRBV10-2
CDR3: CASSERQQTSF
DNA: TGCGCCAGCAGTGAACGACAGCAGACCTCCTTC

D: TRBD2
J: TRBJ2-1
length: 15
size: .
V: TRBV4-3
CDR3: CASSQRLADYNEQFF
DNA: TGCGCCAGCAGCCAGCGACTAGCGGACTACAATGAGCAGTTCTTC

D: TRBD2
J: TRBJ2-1
length: 16
size: .
V: TRBV4-1
CDR3: CASSQVALAGVNEQFF
DNA: TGCGCCAGCAGCCAAGTCGCGCTAGCGGGGGTCAATGAGCAGTTCTTC

D: TRBD1
J: TRBJ1-1
length: 15
size: .
V: TRBV15
CDR3: CATSREGQMNTEAFF
DNA: TGTGCCACCAGCAGAGAGGGACAGATGAACACTGAAGCTTTCTTT

D: TRBD2
J: TRBJ2-3
length: 14
size: .
V: TRBV29-1
CDR3: CSVSSGGFSDTQYF
DNA: TGCAGCGTTAGTAGCGGGGGGTTTTCAGATACGCAGTATTTT

D: .
J: TRBJ2-1
length: 13
size: .
V: TRBV19
CDR3: CASSASAGNEQFF
DNA: TGTGCCAGTTCGGCCTCGGCGGGCAATGAGCAGTTCTTC

D: TRBD1
J: TRBJ2-1
length: 13
size: .
V: TRBV23-1
CDR3: CASPGQQNNEQFF
DNA: TGCGCCTCGCCGGGACAGCAAAACAATGAGCAGTTCTTC

D: .
J: TRBJ2-7
length: 14
size: .
V: TRBV28
CDR3: CASSFGTSTVEQYF
DNA: TGTGCCAGCAGTTTCGGGACATCGACGGTCGAGCAGTACTTC

D: TRBD1
J: TRBJ2-7
length: 16
size: .
V: TRBV19
CDR3: CASSLQGGLLFYEQYF
DNA: TGTGCCAGTAGTTTACAGGGGGGCCTCTTATTCTACGAGCAGTACTTC

D: .
J: TRBJ2-7
length: 11
size: .
V: TRBV20-1
CDR3: CSSRYLGEQYF
DNA: TGCAGTTCTCGCTACCTAGGAGAGCAGTACTTC

D: .
J: TRBJ2-3
length: 15
size: .
V: TRBV5-4
CDR3: CASSLESQVTHTQYF
DNA: TGTGCCAGCAGCTTGGAGTCCCAGGTAACCCATACGCAGTATTTT

D: TRBD2
J: TRBJ2-3
length: 17
size: many
V: TRBV5-4
CDR3: CASSLRLAGGPTDTQYF
DNA: TGTGCCAGCAGCTTGCGGCTAGCGGGGGGGCCAACAGATACGCAGTATTTT

D: .
J: TRBJ1-1
length: 16
size: .
V: TRBV7-8
CDR3: CASTSSGQARNTEAFF
DNA: TGTGCCAGCACATCGTCCGGCCAGGCGCGGAACACTGAAGCTTTCTTT

D: TRBD1
J: TRBJ2-5
length: 14
size: once
V: TRBV19
CDR3: CASSIRGPQETQYF
DNA: TGTGCCAGTAGTATCAGGGGGCCTCAAGAGACCCAGTACTTC

D: .
J: TRBJ2-3
length: 16
size: .
V: TRBV11-2
CDR3: CASSPRGRGAPDTQYF
DNA: TGTGCCAGCAGTCCACGAGGGCGGGGCGCCCCAGATACGCAGTATTTT

D: TRBD1
J: TRBJ1-2
length: 17
size: .
V: TRBV7-2
CDR3: CASSLAQTGLGMGGYTF
DNA: TGTGCCAGCAGCTTAGCCCAGACAGGGTTGGGGATGGGGGGCTACACCTTC

D: .
J: TRBJ1-2
length: 16
size: .
V: TRBV19
CDR3: CASSNQFTGFLYGYTF
DNA: TGTGCCAGTAGTAACCAATTTACAGGGTTCCTCTATGGCTACACCTTC

D: .
J: TRBJ2-7
length: 15
size: .
V: TRBV19
CDR3: CASSGRLGGQAEQYF
DNA: TGTGCCAGTAGTGGGAGATTGGGGGGGCAGGCCGAGCAGTACTTC

D: TRBD2
J: TRBJ2-3
length: 16
size: .
V: TRBV6-1
CDR3: CASSEGLAGGTDTQYF
DNA: TGTGCCAGCAGTGAAGGACTAGCGGGAGGCACAGATACGCAGTATTTT

D: .
J: TRBJ2-7
length: 15
size: .
V: TRBV7-9
CDR3: CASSLVPGTPYEQYF
DNA: TGTGCCAGCAGCTTAGTCCCCGGGACACCCTACGAGCAGTACTTC

D: TRBD1
J: TRBJ2-7
length: 13
size: .
V: TRBV11-3
CDR3: CASSPTGWGEQYF
DNA: TGTGCCAGCAGCCCGACAGGGTGGGGCGAGCAGTACTTC

D: TRBD2
J: TRBJ2-3
length: 16
size: once
V: TRBV19
CDR3: CASSLSGGAPTDTQYF
DNA: TGTGCCAGTAGTCTCAGCGGGGGGGCACCCACAGATACGCAGTATTTT

D: .
J: TRBJ1-2
length: 14
size: few
V: TRBV7-9
CDR3: CASRNRGANYGYTF
DNA: TGTGCCAGCAGGAACCGGGGGGCTAACTATGGCTACACCTTC

D: .
J: TRBJ2-5
length: 10
size: .
V: TRBV20-1
CDR3: CSATQETQYF
DNA: TGCAGTGCTACTCAAGAGACCCAGTACTTC

D: .
J: TRBJ2-2
length: 15
size: .
V: TRBV27
CDR3: CASSKLKMNTGELFF
DNA: TGTGCCAGCAGCAAACTTAAGATGAACACCGGGGAGCTGTTTTTT